This entry concerns a single T cell receptor beta chain. As yet, its antigen is unknown. This sample was included in a study of T cell responses to AZD1222 COVID-19 vaccine. General study points: Within unmutated variant regions lay the reported targets of nearly half of spike-specific TCRs. Mostly white British, mostly female donors; authors suggested clonal diversity may be underestimated.

The assay was immunoSEQ multiplex PCR, and TCRdb's table has in-frame clones only and misses some. The sample contains 25,000 to 35,000 clones, around 80% of which appear only once. V lost 3 bases and J 0 bases, leaving 9 bases between the germline ends. In germline, CDR1 is SGHRS, CDR2 YFSETQ. The CDR3 extends over 15 amino acids. This clonotype was sampled from an adult in good health. The sample in question was peripheral blood, obtained on day 0 of AZD1222 vaccination. The rearrangement uses TRBV5-1 and TRBJ1-4; D uncertain. CDR3 amino acids: CASSSRFSTNEKLFF. The CDR3 region has the DNA TGCGCCAGCAGCTCCCGCTTCTCAACTAATGAAAAACTGTTTTTT.